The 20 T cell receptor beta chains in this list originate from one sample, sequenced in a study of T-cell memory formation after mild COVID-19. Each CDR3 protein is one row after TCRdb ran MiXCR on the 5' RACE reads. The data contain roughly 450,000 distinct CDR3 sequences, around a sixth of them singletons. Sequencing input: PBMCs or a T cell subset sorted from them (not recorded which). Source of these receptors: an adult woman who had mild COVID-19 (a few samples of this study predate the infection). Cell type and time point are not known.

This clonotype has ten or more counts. CDR3 in amino acids: CASLLAGAGETQYF. Here the CDR3 DNA reads TGTGCCAGCCTCTTAGCGGGAGCGGGAGAGACCCAGTACTTC. The gene calls are TRBV12-3 or TRBV12-4 and TRBJ2-5, with 9 bases matching TRBD2. V lost 8 bases and J lost 4; bases outside the gene matches: 8. CDR3 length: 14 residues.

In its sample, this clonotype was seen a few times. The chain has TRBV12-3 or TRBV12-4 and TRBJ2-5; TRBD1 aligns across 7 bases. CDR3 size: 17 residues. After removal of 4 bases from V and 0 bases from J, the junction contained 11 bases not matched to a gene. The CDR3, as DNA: TGTGCCAGCAGTTGGAGCCTCGAGGGGGCTCACCAAGAGACCCAGTACTTC. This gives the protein CASSWSLEGAHQETQYF.

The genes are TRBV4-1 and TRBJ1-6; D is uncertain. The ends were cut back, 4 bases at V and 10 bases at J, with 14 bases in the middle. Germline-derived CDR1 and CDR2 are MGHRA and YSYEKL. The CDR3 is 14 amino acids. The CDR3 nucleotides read TGCGCCAGCAGCCTGGACGAGCTGAGGTCACCCCTCCACTTT. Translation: CASSLDELRSPLHF.

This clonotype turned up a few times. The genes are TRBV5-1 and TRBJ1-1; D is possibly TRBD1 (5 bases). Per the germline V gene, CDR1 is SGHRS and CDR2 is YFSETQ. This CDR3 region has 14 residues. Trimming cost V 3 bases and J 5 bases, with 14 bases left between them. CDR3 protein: CASSSPGKPTEAFF. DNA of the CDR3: TGCGCCAGCAGCTCCCCAGGGAAACCGACTGAAGCTTTCTTT.

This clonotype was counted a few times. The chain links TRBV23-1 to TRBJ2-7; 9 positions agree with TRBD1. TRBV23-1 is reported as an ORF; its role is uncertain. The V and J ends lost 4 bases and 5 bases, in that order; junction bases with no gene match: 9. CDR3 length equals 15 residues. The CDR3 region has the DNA TGCGCCAGCAGTCTGCGGACAGGGGAAGGCCACGAGCAGTACTTC. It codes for CASSLRTGEGHEQYF.

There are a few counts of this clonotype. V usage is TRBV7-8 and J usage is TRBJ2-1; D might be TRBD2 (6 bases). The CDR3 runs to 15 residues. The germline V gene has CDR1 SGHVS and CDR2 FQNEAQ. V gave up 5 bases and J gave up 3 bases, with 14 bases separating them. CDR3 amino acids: CASSDRETLYNEQFF. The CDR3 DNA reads TGTGCCAGCAGCGACCGGGAGACACTCTACAATGAGCAGTTCTTC.

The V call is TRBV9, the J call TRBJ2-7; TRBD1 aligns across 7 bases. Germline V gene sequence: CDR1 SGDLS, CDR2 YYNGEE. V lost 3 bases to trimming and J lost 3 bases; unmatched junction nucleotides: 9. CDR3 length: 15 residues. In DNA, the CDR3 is TGTGCCAGCAGCGCACCCAACAGGGGCGACTACGAGCAGTACTTC. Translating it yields CASSAPNRGDYEQYF.

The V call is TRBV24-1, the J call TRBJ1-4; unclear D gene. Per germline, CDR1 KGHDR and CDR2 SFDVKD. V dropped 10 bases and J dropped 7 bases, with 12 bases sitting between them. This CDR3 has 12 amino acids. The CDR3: CATEDSSEKLFF. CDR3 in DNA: TGTGCCACAGAAGACTCTAGTGAAAAACTGTTTTTT.

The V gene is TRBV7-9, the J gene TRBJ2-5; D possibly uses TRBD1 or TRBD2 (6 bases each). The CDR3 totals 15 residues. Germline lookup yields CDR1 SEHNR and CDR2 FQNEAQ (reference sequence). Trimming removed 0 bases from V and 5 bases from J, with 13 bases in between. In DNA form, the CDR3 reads TGTGCCAGCAGCTTAGCGTCCGGGGGCAGGGAGACCCAGTACTTC. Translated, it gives CASSLASGGRETQYF.

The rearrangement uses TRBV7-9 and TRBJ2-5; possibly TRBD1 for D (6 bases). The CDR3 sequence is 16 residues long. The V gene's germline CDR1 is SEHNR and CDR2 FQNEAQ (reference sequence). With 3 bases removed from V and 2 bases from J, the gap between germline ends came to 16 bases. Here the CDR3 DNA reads TGTGCCAGCAGCTTTACCCAGGGGCCCCTACAAGAGACCCAGTACTTC. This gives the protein CASSFTQGPLQETQYF.

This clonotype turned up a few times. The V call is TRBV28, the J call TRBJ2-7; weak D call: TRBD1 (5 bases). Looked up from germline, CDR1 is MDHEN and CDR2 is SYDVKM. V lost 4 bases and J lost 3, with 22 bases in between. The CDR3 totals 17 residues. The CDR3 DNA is TGTGCCAGCAGTTCCCAAGCAACAGGAAGTTCGCACTACGAGCAGTACTTC. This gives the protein CASSSQATGSSHYEQYF.

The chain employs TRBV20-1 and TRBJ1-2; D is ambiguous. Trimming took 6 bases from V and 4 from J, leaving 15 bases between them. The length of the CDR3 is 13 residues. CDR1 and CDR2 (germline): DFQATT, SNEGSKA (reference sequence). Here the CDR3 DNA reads TGCAGTGCCCCGGAGAGAGGGTCCTATGGCTACACCTTC. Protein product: CSAPERGSYGYTF.

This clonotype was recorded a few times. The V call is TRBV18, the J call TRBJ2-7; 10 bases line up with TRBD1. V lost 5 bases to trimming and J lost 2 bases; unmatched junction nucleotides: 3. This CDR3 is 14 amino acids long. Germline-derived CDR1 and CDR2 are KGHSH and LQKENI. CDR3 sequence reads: CASSGDRGPYEQYF. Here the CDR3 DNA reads TGTGCCAGCTCAGGCGACAGGGGGCCCTACGAGCAGTACTTC.

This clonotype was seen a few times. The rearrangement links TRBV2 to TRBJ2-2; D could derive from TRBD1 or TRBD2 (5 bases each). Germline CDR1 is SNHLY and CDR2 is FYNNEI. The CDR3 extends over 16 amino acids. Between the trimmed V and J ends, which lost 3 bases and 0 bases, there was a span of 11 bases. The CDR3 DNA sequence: TGTGCCAGCAGTGACCCGGGACGGTCGAACACCGGGGAGCTGTTTTTT. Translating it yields CASSDPGRSNTGELFF.

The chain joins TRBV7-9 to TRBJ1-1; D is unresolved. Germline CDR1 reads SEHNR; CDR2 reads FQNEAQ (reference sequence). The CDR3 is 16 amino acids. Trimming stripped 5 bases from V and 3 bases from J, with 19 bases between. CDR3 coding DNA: TGTGCCAGCAGCCTTACTGGACCGCCCGGGGACACTGAAGCTTTCTTT. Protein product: CASSLTGPPGDTEAFF.

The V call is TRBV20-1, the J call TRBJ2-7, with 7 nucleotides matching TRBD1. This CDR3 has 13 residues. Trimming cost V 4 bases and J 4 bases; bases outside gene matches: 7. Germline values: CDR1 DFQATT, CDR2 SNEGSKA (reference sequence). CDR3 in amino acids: CSATSPTGYEQYF. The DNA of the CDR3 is TGCAGTGCTACATCACCGACAGGGTACGAGCAGTACTTC.

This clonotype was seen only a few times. The CDR3 reads CSAKRTSLGYGYTF. CDR3 bases: TGCAGTGCTAAGAGGACAAGTTTAGGCTATGGCTACACCTTC. V gene TRBV20-1 combines with J gene TRBJ1-2; D possibly corresponds to TRBD1 (5 bases). Looked up from germline, CDR1 is DFQATT and CDR2 is SNEGSKA (reference sequence). Trimming pared 4 bases from V and 4 bases from J, leaving 16 bases between. The CDR3 contains 14 residues.

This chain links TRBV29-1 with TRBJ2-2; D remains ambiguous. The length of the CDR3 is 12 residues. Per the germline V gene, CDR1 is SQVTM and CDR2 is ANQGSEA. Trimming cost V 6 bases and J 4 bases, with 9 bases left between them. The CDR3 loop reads CSVEPATGELFF. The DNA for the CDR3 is TGCAGCGTGGAACCAGCCACCGGGGAGCTGTTTTTT.

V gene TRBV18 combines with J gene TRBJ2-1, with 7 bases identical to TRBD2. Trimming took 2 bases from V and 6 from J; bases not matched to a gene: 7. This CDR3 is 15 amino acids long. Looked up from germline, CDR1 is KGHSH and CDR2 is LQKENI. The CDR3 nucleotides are TGTGCCAGCTCACCAGTGACTAGCAGTTTCAATGAGCAGTTCTTC. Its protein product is CASSPVTSSFNEQFF.

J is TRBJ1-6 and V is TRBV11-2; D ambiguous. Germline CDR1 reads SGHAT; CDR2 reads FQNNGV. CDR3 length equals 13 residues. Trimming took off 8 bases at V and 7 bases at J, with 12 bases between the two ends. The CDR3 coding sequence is TGTGCCAGCTGCCTGGGGAGGAATTCACCCCTCCACTTT. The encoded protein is CASCLGRNSPLHF.